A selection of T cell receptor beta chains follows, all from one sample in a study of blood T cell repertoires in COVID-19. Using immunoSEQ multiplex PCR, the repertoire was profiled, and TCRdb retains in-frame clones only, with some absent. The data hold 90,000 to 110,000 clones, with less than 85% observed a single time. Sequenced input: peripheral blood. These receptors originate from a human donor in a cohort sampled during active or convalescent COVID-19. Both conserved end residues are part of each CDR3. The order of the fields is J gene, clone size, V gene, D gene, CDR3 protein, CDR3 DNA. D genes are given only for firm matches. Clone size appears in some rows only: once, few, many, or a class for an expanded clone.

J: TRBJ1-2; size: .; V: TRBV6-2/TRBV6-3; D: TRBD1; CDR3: CASSYDYRGVGDTF; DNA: TGTGCCAGCAGTTACGATTACAGGGGAGTTGGGGACACCTTC
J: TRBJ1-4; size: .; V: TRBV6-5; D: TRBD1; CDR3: CASSYGTGDVKLFF; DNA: TGTGCCAGCAGTTACGGCACAGGGGACGTGAAACTGTTTTTT
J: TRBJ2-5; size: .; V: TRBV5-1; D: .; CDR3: CASTAQGETQYF; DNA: TGCGCCAGCACCGCTCAGGGGGAGACCCAGTACTTC
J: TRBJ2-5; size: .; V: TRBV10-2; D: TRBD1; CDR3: CASSPQQGGLETQYF; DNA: TGCGCCAGCAGTCCCCAACAGGGGGGTCTGGAGACCCAGTACTTC
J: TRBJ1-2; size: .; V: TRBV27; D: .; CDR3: CASSPSPVGRVLIGYTF; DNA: TGTGCCAGCAGTCCATCCCCGGTCGGCAGGGTTTTGATCGGCTACACCTTC
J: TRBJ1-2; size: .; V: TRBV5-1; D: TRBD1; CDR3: CASSLGDRGPIRYGYTF; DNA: TGCGCCAGCAGCTTGGGGGACAGGGGGCCCATACGTTATGGCTACACCTTC
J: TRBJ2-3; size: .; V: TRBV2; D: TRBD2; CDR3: CASSLGLAGFLSTDTQYF; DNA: TGTGCCAGCAGTTTGGGACTAGCGGGCTTCTTAAGCACAGATACGCAGTATTTT
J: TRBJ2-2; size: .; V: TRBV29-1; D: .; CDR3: CSVDSGLNTGELFF; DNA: TGCAGCGTTGATTCAGGGTTGAACACCGGGGAGCTGTTTTTT
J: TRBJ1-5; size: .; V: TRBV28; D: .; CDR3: CASSLGGPVESQHF; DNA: TGTGCCAGCAGCTTAGGTGGGCCCGTCGAGTCCCAGCATTTT
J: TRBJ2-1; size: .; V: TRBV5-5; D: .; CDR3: CASSRGLAYNEQFF; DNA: TGTGCCAGCAGCCGGGGACTTGCCTACAATGAGCAGTTCTTC
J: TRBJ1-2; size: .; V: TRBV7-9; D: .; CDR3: CASSLDTYYGYTF; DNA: TGTGCCAGCAGCTTGGACACATACTATGGCTACACCTTC
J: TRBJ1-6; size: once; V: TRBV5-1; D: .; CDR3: CASSLDGTYNSPLHF; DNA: TGCGCCAGCAGCTTGGACGGGACCTATAATTCACCCCTCCACTTT
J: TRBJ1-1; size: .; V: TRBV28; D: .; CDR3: CASKTPNTEAFF; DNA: TGTGCCAGCAAGACTCCGAACACTGAAGCTTTCTTT
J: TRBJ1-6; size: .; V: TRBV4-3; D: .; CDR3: CASSQDTGNNSPLHF; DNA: TGCGCCAGCAGCCAAGACACAGGGAATAATTCACCCCTCCACTTT
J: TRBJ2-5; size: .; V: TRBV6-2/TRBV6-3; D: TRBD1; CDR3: CASSYDSVTGAETQYF; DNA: TGTGCCAGCAGTTACGACTCAGTTACAGGGGCAGAGACCCAGTACTTC
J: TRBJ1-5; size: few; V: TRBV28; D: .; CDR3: CASSIGTNSNQPQHF; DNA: TGTGCCAGCAGTATTGGGACAAATAGCAATCAGCCCCAGCATTTT
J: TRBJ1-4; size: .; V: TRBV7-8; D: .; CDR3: CASSPWTARPEKLFF; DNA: TGTGCCAGCAGCCCGTGGACAGCCCGGCCGGAAAAACTGTTTTTT
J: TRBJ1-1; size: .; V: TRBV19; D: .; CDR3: CASSVLRGLNTEAFF; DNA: TGTGCCAGTAGCGTTCTCAGGGGCCTGAACACTGAAGCTTTCTTT
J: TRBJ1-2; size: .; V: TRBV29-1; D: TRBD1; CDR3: CSAGPGQGAPGYGYTF; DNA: TGCAGCGCAGGCCCGGGACAGGGGGCCCCTGGATATGGCTACACCTTC